This paragraph reports one T cell receptor beta chain. The entry originates in a study of blood T cell repertoires in COVID-19. With 3 bases removed from V and 1 base from J, the gap between germline ends came to 13 bases. In germline, CDR1 is MGHRA, CDR2 YSYEKL. CDR3 size: 16 residues. Clones were read by immunoSEQ multiplex PCR, and TCRdb kept only the in-frame ones, dropping some. The sample contains about 400,000 clones, over 75% of which appear only once. Sequenced: PBMCs or T cells enriched from blood (not recorded which). The origin of this receptor is a woman in her forties with acute COVID-19. The chain combines TRBV4-1 with TRBJ2-1; D unclear. The CDR3 is CASSQPLAKSYNEQFF. The CDR3 bases are TGCGCCAGCAGCCAGCCTCTCGCGAAGTCCTACAATGAGCAGTTCTTC.